This paragraph reports one TCR beta chain. This entry comes from a study of shared clonotypes between healthy human individuals. The donor population consisted of healthy HIV-negative adults with no recent acute infections or vaccinations. Method: immunoSEQ multiplex PCR; TCRdb's copy keeps in-frame clones and lacks some. The table lists roughly 2.6 million clones, more than 80% of them singletons, with around 0.14% in the top ten. Germline assignment: CDR1 SGHTA and CDR2 FQGNSA. The V segment lost 5 bases and the J segment 5 bases; nucleotides outside the gene matches: 6. CDR3 length: 16 amino acids.

This chain links TRBV7-2 with TRBJ2-3, with 14 positions matching TRBD2. This TCR derives from a man younger than 30 in good health. Sequencing was carried out using naive CD4+ T cells sorted from blood. As for subset: CD45RA+ positively selected. CDR3 residues: CASSPGLAGAGDTQYF. CDR3 coding DNA: TGTGCCAGCAGCCCGGGACTAGCGGGGGCTGGAGATACGCAGTATTTT.